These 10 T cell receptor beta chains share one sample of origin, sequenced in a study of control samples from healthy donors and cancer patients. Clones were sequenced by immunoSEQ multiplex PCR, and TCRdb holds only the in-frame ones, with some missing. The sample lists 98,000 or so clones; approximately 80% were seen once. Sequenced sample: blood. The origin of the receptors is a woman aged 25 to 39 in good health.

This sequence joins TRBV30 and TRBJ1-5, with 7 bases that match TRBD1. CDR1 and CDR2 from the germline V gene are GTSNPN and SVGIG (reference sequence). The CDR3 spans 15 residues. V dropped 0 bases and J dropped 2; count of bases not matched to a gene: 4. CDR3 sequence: CAWSVGQAGNQPQHF. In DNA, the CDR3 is TGTGCCTGGAGTGTCGGACAGGCGGGCAATCAGCCCCAGCATTTT.

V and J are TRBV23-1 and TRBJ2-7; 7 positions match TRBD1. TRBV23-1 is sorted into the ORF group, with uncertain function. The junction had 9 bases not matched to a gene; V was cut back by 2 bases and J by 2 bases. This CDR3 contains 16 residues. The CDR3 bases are TGCGCCAGCAGTCAAAGACGGGACAGTGATGCCTACGAGCAGTACTTC. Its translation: CASSQRRDSDAYEQYF.

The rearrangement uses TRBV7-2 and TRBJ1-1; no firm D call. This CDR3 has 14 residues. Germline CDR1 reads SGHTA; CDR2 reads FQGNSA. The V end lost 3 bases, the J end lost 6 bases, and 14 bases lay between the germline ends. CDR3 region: CASSFPRLGAEAFF. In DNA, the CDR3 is TGTGCCAGCAGCTTCCCCCGCCTTGGGGCTGAAGCTTTCTTT.

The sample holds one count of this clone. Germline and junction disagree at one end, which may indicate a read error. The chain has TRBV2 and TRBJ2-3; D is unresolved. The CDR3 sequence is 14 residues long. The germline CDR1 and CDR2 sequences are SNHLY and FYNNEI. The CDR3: CASRDWSSTDTQYF. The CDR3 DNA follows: TGTGCCAGCCGTGACTGGTCTAGCACAGATACGCAGTATTTT.

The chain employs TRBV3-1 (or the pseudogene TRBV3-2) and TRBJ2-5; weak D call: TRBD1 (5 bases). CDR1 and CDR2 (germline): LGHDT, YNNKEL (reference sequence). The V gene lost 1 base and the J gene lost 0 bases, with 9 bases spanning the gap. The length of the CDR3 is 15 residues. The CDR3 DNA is TGTGCCAGCAGCCAAGGATTCAGGGACCAAGAGACCCAGTACTTC. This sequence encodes CASSQGFRDQETQYF.

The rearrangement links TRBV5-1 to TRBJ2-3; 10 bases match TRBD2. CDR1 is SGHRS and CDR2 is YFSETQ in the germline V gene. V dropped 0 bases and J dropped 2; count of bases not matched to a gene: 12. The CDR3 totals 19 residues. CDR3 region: CASSLAVTSGVPTTDTQYF. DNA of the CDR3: TGCGCCAGCAGCTTGGCCGTAACTAGCGGGGTCCCGACCACAGATACGCAGTATTTT. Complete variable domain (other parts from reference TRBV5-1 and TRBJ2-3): KAGVTQTPRYLIKTRGQQVTLSCSPISGHRSVSWYQQTPGQGLQFLFEYFSETQRNKGNFPGRFSGRQFSNSRSEMNVSTLELGDSALYLCASSLAVTSGVPTTDTQYFGPGTRLTVL.

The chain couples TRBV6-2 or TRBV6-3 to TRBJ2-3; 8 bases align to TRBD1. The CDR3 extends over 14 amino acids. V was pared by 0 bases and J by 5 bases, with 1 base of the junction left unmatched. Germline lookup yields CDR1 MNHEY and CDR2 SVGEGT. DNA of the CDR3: TGTGCCAGCAGTTACTCAGGGACAGGAGATACGCAGTATTTT. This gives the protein CASSYSGTGDTQYF.

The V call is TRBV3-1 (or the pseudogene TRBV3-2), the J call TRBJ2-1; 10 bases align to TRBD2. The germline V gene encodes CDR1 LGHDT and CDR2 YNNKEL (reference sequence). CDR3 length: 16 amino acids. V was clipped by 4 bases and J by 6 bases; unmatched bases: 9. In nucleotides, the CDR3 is TGTGCCAGCAGCCCCCAGGCTAGCGGGGGCCCCAATGAGCAGTTCTTC. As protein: CASSPQASGGPNEQFF.

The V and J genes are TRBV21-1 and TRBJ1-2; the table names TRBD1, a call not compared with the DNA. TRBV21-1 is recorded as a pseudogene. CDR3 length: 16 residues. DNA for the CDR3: TGTGCCAGCAGCAAAGTTAAGGACAGGGGGCACTATGGCTACACCTTC. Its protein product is CASSKVKDRGHYGYTF.

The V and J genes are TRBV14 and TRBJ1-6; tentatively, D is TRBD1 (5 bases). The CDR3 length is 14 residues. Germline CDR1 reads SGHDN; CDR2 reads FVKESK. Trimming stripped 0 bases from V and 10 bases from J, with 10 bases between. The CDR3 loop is CASSQDRARSPLHF. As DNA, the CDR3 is TGTGCCAGCAGCCAAGACAGGGCTCGGTCACCCCTCCACTTT.